This is a list of T cell receptor beta chains from one sample in a study of cytomegalovirus exposure and HLA in healthy donors. Assay: immunoSEQ multiplex PCR; the TCRdb copy retains only in-frame clones and omits some. This sample carries 90,000 or so clones, 70% of them seen once, and the ten largest clones take about 16%. Material for sequencing was PBMCs. The receptors were sampled from a woman aged 45-59 years in good health and CMV-seropositive. Both conserved end residues are part of each CDR3. A D gene is named only where the DNA matches it firmly. Clone size appears in some rows only: once, few, many, or a class for an expanded clone.

>NA|TRBJ1-1|NA|TRBV27
TGTGCCAGCAGCCCAGCGGGGTCGGGGAACACTGAAGCTTTCTTT
CASSPAGSGNTEAFF
>NA|TRBJ2-1|NA|TRBV7-2
TGTGCCAGCAGCCGATTAGCGGACCGCTACAATGAGCAGTTCTTC
CASSRLADRYNEQFF
>TRBD1|TRBJ1-2|NA|TRBV28
TGTGCCAGCAGCTTAACAGGGGGCGCGGGCTATGGCTACACCTTC
CASSLTGGAGYGYTF
>TRBD1|TRBJ1-5|few|TRBV5-1
TGCGCCAGCAGCTTGGGCACAGGGGCATCTCAGCCCCAGCATTTT
CASSLGTGASQPQHF
>TRBD2|TRBJ2-7|few|TRBV6-1
TGTGCCAGCATTACAATGGGCGGGAGCTACGAGCAGTACTTC
CASITMGGSYEQYF
>TRBD1|TRBJ2-3|once|TRBV7-3
TGTGCCAGCAGCTCGGGGACAGGGGCGACAGATACGCAGTATTTT
CASSSGTGATDTQYF
>TRBD2|TRBJ2-5|NA|TRBV11-3
TGTGCCAGCAGCTTAGGACGAATAGCGGGAGACGAGACCCAGTACTTC
CASSLGRIAGDETQYF
>NA|TRBJ1-4|NA|TRBV5-1
TGCGCCAGCAGTAATGACCCCCGGGGGGCAACTAATGAAAAACTGTTTTTT
CASSNDPRGATNEKLFF
>TRBD2|TRBJ2-7|NA|TRBV6-4
TGTGCCAGCTTGGCGGGAGGGCCTCCTTGGAACGAGCAGTACTTC
CASLAGGPPWNEQYF
>NA|TRBJ1-5|NA|TRBV19
TGTGCCAGTAGTACACAAACCGATCAGCCCCAGCATTTT
CASSTQTDQPQHF
>NA|TRBJ2-5|NA|TRBV7-3
TGTGCCAGCAGCCCCGGGACACTCCAAGAGACCCAGTACTTC
CASSPGTLQETQYF
>TRBD1|TRBJ2-7|NA|TRBV2
TGTGCCAGCAGGGGGGACAGCTACGAGCAGTACTTC
CASRGDSYEQYF
>NA|TRBJ1-3|few|TRBV10-3
TGTGCCATCGGTGGTAGGGGGACGGCTGGAAACACCATATATTTT
CAIGGRGTAGNTIYF
>TRBD1|TRBJ2-2|NA|TRBV29-1
TGCAGCGTCGAGAGGACAGGGTTTGGTAACACCGGGGAGCTGTTTTTT
CSVERTGFGNTGELFF
>TRBD1|TRBJ2-3|NA|TRBV16
TGTGCCAGCAGCCAATCGCGGCAGGGGGCCACTGTAAGCACAGATACGCAGTATTTT
CASSQSRQGATVSTDTQYF
>TRBD2|TRBJ2-7|few|TRBV2
TGTGCCAGCAGTGAATATGGCGGGGGGATCGAGCAGTACTTC
CASSEYGGGIEQYF
>TRBD1|TRBJ1-4|NA|TRBV5-6
TGTGCCAGCAGCTTGACAGGGGGTGAAAAACTGTTTTTT
CASSLTGGEKLFF
>NA|TRBJ2-1|few|TRBV4-1
TGCGCCAGCAGCCAAAACAGGTATTATGAGCAGTTCTTC
CASSQNRYYEQFF
>NA|TRBJ2-1|NA|TRBV27
TGTGCCAGCAGACTCTCTAGTTCCAATGAGCAGTTCTTC
CASRLSSSNEQFF
>NA|TRBJ1-1|once|TRBV28
TGTGCCAGCAGTTTATTAATTCGGGGGGCCACTGAAGCTTTCTTT
CASSLLIRGATEAFF
>TRBD1|TRBJ1-4|NA|TRBV28
TGTGCCAGCAGGTCCGGGACAGGGGGGGAAAAACTGTTTTTT
CASRSGTGGEKLFF
>TRBD2|TRBJ2-4|NA|TRBV6-4
TGTGCCAGCAGTGTTCGGCAGGCGGGAGGGCGGGCCAAAAACATTCAGTACTTC
CASSVRQAGGRAKNIQYF
>TRBD1|TRBJ1-5|NA|TRBV19
TGTGCCAGTAGTATAGAGGGGGACAGGGGCCTTAGGAATCAGCCCCAGCATTTT
CASSIEGDRGLRNQPQHF
>TRBD1|TRBJ2-7|NA|TRBV6-6
TGTGCCAGCAGTCTGCCGGGACAGGGAAGGTACGAGCAGTACTTC
CASSLPGQGRYEQYF
>NA|TRBJ1-1|NA|TRBV12-5
TGTGCTAGTCGGGGGGGGGACTCCACTGAAGCTTTCTTT
CASRGGDSTEAFF
>NA|TRBJ2-7|NA|TRBV19
TGTGCCAGTAGGGGGCTCACCTACGAGCAGTACTTC
CASRGLTYEQYF
>NA|TRBJ1-3|NA|TRBV7-9
TGTGCCAGCAGACCCCAGGGGCAGGGAAACACCATATATTTT
CASRPQGQGNTIYF
>TRBD1|TRBJ2-5|NA|TRBV6-5
TGTGCCAGCGGGACAGGGACACTTGGGGAGACCCAGTACTTC
CASGTGTLGETQYF
>TRBD2|TRBJ2-7|NA|TRBV28
TGTGCCAGTAACCGACTAGCCTGGCCTCCCTACGAGCAGTACTTC
CASNRLAWPPYEQYF
>TRBD2|TRBJ2-3|few|TRBV29-1
TGCAGCGTCAGCGGGAGTAGGGATACGCAGTATTTT
CSVSGSRDTQYF
>TRBD1|TRBJ2-1|NA|TRBV23-1
TGCGCCAGCAGTCACCCGGACAGGGGTGTCTCCTACAATGAGCAGTTCTTC
CASSHPDRGVSYNEQFF
>NA|TRBJ2-2|NA|TRBV29-1
TGCAGCACTGTGGTCGGGAGCACCGGGGAGCTGTTTTTT
CSTVVGSTGELFF
>TRBD1|TRBJ1-4|NA|TRBV28
TGTGCCAGTAAGACAGGGGTTGTCGAAAAACTGTTTTTT
CASKTGVVEKLFF
>NA|TRBJ1-6|NA|TRBV6-6
TGTGCCAGCAGTTATGACCGGGATTCACCCCTCCACTTT
CASSYDRDSPLHF
>TRBD1|TRBJ1-5|NA|TRBV19
TGTGCCAGTAGCCTAGAGGGGACAGACGATCAGCCCCAGCATTTT
CASSLEGTDDQPQHF
>TRBD2|TRBJ2-3|NA|TRBV28
TGTGCCAGCAGTTGGGGACTAGCGGGAGCGGGTGATACGCAGTATTTT
CASSWGLAGAGDTQYF
>NA|TRBJ2-3|NA|TRBV27
TGTGCCACCTCGAGACAGACAACAGATACGCAGTATTTT
CATSRQTTDTQYF
>TRBD2|TRBJ2-3|NA|TRBV18
TGTGCCAGCTCACCACTAAGGGAGACTAGCGGTTCAGGGGCGCAGTATTTT
CASSPLRETSGSGAQYF
>NA|TRBJ2-5|NA|TRBV7-6
TGTGCCAGCAGCTTAGGTCAGGTGGTAGGAGAGACCCAGTACTTC
CASSLGQVVGETQYF